Presented here are 3 T cell receptor beta chains from one specimen sequenced in a study of graft-versus-host responses after intestinal transplantation. No antigen is known for these receptors. The repertoire was sequenced with immunoSEQ multiplex PCR; TCRdb's copy has only in-frame clones and lacks some. The sample consists of roughly 81,000 clones, approximately 80% of them appearing once. The material was unstimulated CD4+ T cells sorted from spleen or lymph node cells, obtained before intestinal transplant. All receptors come from a human donor who received an intestinal transplant.

The chain has TRBV30 and TRBJ1-4, with D tentatively TRBD1 (6 bases). The germline V gene encodes CDR1 GTSNPN and CDR2 SVGIG (reference sequence). The V gene lost 3 bases and the J gene lost 7 bases, with 6 bases spanning the gap. The CDR3 length is 11 residues. CDR3 loop: CAWRDSEKLFF. CDR3 nucleotides: TGTGCCTGGAGGGACAGTGAAAAACTGTTTTTT.

V is TRBV28 and J is TRBJ1-1; no clear D. CDR1 and CDR2 (germline): MDHEN, SYDVKM. V lost 0 bases and J lost 6, with 8 bases in between. The CDR3 is 13 residues long. The CDR3 DNA sequence: TGTGCCAGCAGTTTATGGGGGAGGTCTGAAGCTTTCTTT. Its translation: CASSLWGRSEAFF.

The V and J genes are TRBV7-2 and TRBJ2-1; 12 nucleotides line up with TRBD2. Per the germline V gene, CDR1 is SGHTA and CDR2 is FQGNSA. V dropped 5 bases and J dropped 5; count of bases not matched to a gene: 7. The CDR3 length is 16 residues. This CDR3 reads CASSAWTSGDNNEQFF. CDR3 in DNA: TGTGCCAGCAGCGCTTGGACTAGCGGGGACAACAATGAGCAGTTCTTC.